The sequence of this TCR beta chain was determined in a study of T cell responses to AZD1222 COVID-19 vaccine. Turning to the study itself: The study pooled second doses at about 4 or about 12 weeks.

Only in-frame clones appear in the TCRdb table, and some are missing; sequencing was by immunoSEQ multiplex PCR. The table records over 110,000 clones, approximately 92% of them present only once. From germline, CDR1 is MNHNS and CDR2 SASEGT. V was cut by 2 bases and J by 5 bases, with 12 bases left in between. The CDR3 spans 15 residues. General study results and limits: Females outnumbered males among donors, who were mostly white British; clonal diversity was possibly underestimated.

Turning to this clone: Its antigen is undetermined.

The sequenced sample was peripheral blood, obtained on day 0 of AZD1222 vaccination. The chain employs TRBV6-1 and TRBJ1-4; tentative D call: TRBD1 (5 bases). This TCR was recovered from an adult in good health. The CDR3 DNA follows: TGTGCCAGCAGTGAATGGTCAGGGCGGAATGAAAAACTGTTTTTT. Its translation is CASSEWSGRNEKLFF.